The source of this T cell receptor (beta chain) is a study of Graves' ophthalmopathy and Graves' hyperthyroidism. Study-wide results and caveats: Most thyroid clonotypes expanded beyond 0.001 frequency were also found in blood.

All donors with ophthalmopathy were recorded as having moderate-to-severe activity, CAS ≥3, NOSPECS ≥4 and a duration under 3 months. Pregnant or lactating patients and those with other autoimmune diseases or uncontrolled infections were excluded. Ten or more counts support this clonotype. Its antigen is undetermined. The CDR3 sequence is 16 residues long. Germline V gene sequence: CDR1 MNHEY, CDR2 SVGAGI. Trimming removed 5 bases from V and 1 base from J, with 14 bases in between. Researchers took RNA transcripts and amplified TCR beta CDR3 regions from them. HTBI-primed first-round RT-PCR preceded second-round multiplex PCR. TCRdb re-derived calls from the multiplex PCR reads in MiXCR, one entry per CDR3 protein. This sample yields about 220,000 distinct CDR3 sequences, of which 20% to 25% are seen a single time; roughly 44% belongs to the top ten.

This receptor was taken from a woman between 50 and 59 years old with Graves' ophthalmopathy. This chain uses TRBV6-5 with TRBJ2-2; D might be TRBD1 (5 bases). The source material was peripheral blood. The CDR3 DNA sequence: TGTGCCAGCAGTCGTGGGATAGGACAGAACACCGGGGAGCTGTTTTTT. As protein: CASSRGIGQNTGELFF.